Listed below are T cell receptor beta chains from one sample, sequenced in a study of T cell changes during pregnancy in multiple sclerosis. Profiled with immunoSEQ multiplex PCR; TCRdb holds only in-frame clones, not every one. The sample lists approximately 88,000 clones, 85% to 95% occurring once. The sequencing used peripheral blood, collected in the first trimester of pregnancy. These receptors were collected from a female donor with multiple sclerosis, enrolled in a pregnancy study. The CDR3 runs from the conserved cysteine through the conserved F or W. A D gene is named only where the DNA matches it firmly. Rows may omit the clone size; those that give it use once, few, many or a size class.

V: TRBV7-9; J: TRBJ2-7; size: once; D: TRBD1; CDR3: CASSPWDRGYEQYF; DNA: TGTGCCAGCAGCCCCTGGGACAGGGGCTACGAGCAGTACTTC
V: TRBV7-9; J: TRBJ2-1; size: NA; D: NA; CDR3: CASSSPQTDNEQFF; DNA: TGTGCCAGCAGCTCCCCACAGACAGATAATGAGCAGTTCTTC
V: TRBV19; J: TRBJ2-7; size: NA; D: TRBD1; CDR3: CASSIGLSRTGGYEQYF; DNA: TGTGCCAGTAGTATAGGGTTGAGCCGGACAGGGGGCTACGAGCAGTACTTC
V: TRBV19; J: TRBJ1-2; size: NA; D: TRBD1; CDR3: CASSTDRFSYTF; DNA: TGTGCCAGTAGTACGGACAGGTTCAGCTACACCTTC
V: TRBV30; J: TRBJ2-1; size: NA; D: NA; CDR3: CAWTRGNEQFF; DNA: TGTGCCTGGACCCGGGGGAATGAGCAGTTCTTC
V: TRBV7-9; J: TRBJ1-1; size: NA; D: TRBD1; CDR3: CASRKAGTGGEAFF; DNA: TGTGCCAGCAGAAAAGCCGGGACAGGGGGTGAAGCTTTCTTT
V: TRBV6-5; J: TRBJ1-3; size: NA; D: NA; CDR3: CASSQDRSSGNTIYF; DNA: TGTGCCAGCAGTCAAGACAGGTCCTCTGGAAACACCATATATTTT
V: TRBV5-1; J: TRBJ1-3; size: few; D: TRBD1; CDR3: CASSLGDRVGSGNTIYF; DNA: TGCGCCAGCAGCTTGGGGGACAGGGTCGGCTCTGGAAACACCATATATTTT
V: TRBV27; J: TRBJ1-1; size: NA; D: TRBD1; CDR3: CASSRQGPSTEAFF; DNA: TGTGCCAGCAGTCGACAGGGGCCCAGCACTGAAGCTTTCTTT
V: TRBV5-1; J: TRBJ2-3; size: NA; D: NA; CDR3: CASSRAGRTDTQYF; DNA: TGCGCCAGCTCCCGCGCAGGGAGGACAGATACGCAGTATTTT
V: TRBV27; J: TRBJ2-7; size: once; D: TRBD2; CDR3: CASSFRGRGSYEQYF; DNA: TGTGCCAGCAGTTTCCGCGGGAGGGGCTCCTACGAGCAGTACTTC
V: TRBV2; J: TRBJ2-3; size: NA; D: TRBD1; CDR3: CASSSDRESTDTQYF; DNA: TGTGCCAGCTCCTCAGACAGGGAAAGCACAGATACGCAGTATTTT
V: TRBV5-1; J: TRBJ2-1; size: NA; D: NA; CDR3: CASSKNGGYAGNEQFF; DNA: TGCGCCAGCAGCAAAAACGGAGGTTACGCTGGCAATGAGCAGTTCTTC
V: TRBV29-1; J: TRBJ2-3; size: NA; D: NA; CDR3: CSDMDYTDTQYF; DNA: TGCAGCGATATGGACTACACAGATACGCAGTATTTT
V: TRBV2; J: TRBJ2-7; size: NA; D: NA; CDR3: CATQPGEYEQYF; DNA: TGTGCCACCCAGCCGGGTGAGTACGAGCAGTACTTC
V: TRBV5-1; J: TRBJ2-1; size: NA; D: NA; CDR3: CASSFGANTNEQFF; DNA: TGCGCCAGCAGCTTTGGAGCGAACACCAATGAGCAGTTCTTC
V: TRBV2; J: TRBJ2-2; size: NA; D: TRBD2; CDR3: CASEDSGGHTGELFF; DNA: TGTGCCAGCGAAGACTCGGGAGGTCACACCGGGGAGCTGTTTTTT
V: TRBV5-1; J: TRBJ2-3; size: NA; D: NA; CDR3: CASSSLDYRTDTQYF; DNA: TGCGCCAGCAGCTCCCTAGATTACCGCACAGATACGCAGTATTTT
V: TRBV10-3; J: TRBJ2-3; size: NA; D: TRBD2; CDR3: CAIRASGNADTQYF; DNA: TGTGCCATCAGGGCTAGCGGGAATGCAGATACGCAGTATTTT
V: TRBV7-8; J: TRBJ2-4; size: NA; D: NA; CDR3: CASSLVIPSVQNIQYF; DNA: TGTGCCAGCAGCTTAGTAATCCCTAGCGTACAAAACATTCAGTACTTC
V: TRBV6-1; J: TRBJ2-7; size: NA; D: TRBD2; CDR3: CASSEAGLANYEQYF; DNA: TGTGCCAGCAGTGAAGCGGGACTAGCTAACTACGAGCAGTACTTC
V: TRBV28; J: TRBJ2-1; size: NA; D: TRBD2; CDR3: CASSFPAGGVSKQFF; DNA: TGTGCCAGCAGTTTTCCTGCGGGAGGGGTAAGCAAGCAGTTCTTC
V: TRBV19; J: TRBJ1-2; size: NA; D: TRBD1; CDR3: CASIARVGQGEDGYTF; DNA: TGTGCCAGTATAGCCAGAGTGGGACAGGGGGAAGATGGCTACACCTTC
V: TRBV11-2; J: TRBJ2-7; size: NA; D: NA; CDR3: CASSLGPEGYEQYF; DNA: TGTGCCAGCAGCTTAGGTCCGGAGGGATACGAGCAGTACTTC
V: TRBV7-6; J: TRBJ2-1; size: NA; D: TRBD2; CDR3: CASSPGGRARDEQFF; DNA: TGTGCCAGCAGCCCAGGCGGGAGGGCTCGGGATGAGCAGTTCTTC
V: TRBV5-1; J: TRBJ1-2; size: NA; D: TRBD1; CDR3: CASSVTGGNGYTF; DNA: TGCGCCAGCAGCGTGACAGGGGGCAATGGCTACACCTTC
V: TRBV28; J: TRBJ2-2; size: once; D: TRBD1; CDR3: CASKSTGGAKGGELFF; DNA: TGTGCCAGCAAGTCGACAGGGGGCGCTAAGGGCGGGGAGCTGTTTTTT
V: TRBV19; J: TRBJ1-2; size: NA; D: NA; CDR3: CASSIEQGTIGYTF; DNA: TGTGCCAGTAGTATTGAACAGGGAACGATAGGCTACACCTTC
V: TRBV2; J: TRBJ1-1; size: NA; D: TRBD1; CDR3: CASSDDGRGQAEAFF; DNA: TGTGCCAGCAGTGATGATGGCAGGGGGCAGGCTGAAGCTTTCTTT
V: TRBV6-5; J: TRBJ1-2; size: NA; D: TRBD1; CDR3: CASSRAGGYGYTF; DNA: TGTGCCAGCTCCAGGGCAGGGGGATATGGCTACACCTTC
V: TRBV4-1; J: TRBJ1-2; size: NA; D: TRBD1; CDR3: CASSQGQGFGGYTF; DNA: TGCGCCAGCAGCCAGGGACAGGGGTTCGGTGGCTACACCTTC
V: TRBV12-5; J: TRBJ1-1; size: NA; D: NA; CDR3: CASGSTMGRTSNTEAFF; DNA: TGTGCTAGTGGTTCTACTATGGGGCGAACCTCGAACACTGAAGCTTTCTTT
V: TRBV18; J: TRBJ1-3; size: NA; D: NA; CDR3: CASSGPGNTIYF; DNA: TGTGCCAGCTCAGGGCCTGGAAACACCATATATTTT
V: TRBV5-1; J: TRBJ2-7; size: once; D: TRBD2; CDR3: CASSPGLAGVEQYF; DNA: TGCGCCAGCAGCCCGGGACTAGCGGGAGTCGAGCAGTACTTC
V: TRBV4-1; J: TRBJ1-3; size: once; D: NA; CDR3: CASSHRLAWDRNTIYF; DNA: TGCGCCAGCAGCCACCGACTAGCCTGGGACCGGAACACCATATATTTT
V: TRBV19; J: TRBJ2-1; size: NA; D: TRBD2; CDR3: CASSSLNPIAGGSYNEQFF; DNA: TGTGCCAGTAGTTCCCTTAATCCCATAGCGGGAGGCTCCTACAATGAGCAGTTCTTC
V: TRBV28; J: TRBJ1-4; size: once; D: TRBD1; CDR3: CASSLSLDRTGGKAWEKLFF; DNA: TGTGCCAGCAGTTTATCGTTAGATAGGACAGGGGGAAAGGCCTGGGAAAAACTGTTTTTT
V: TRBV4-1; J: TRBJ2-7; size: once; D: NA; CDR3: CASSQGGSAAYEQYF; DNA: TGCGCCAGCAGCCAAGGAGGGAGTGCGGCCTACGAGCAGTACTTC
V: TRBV9; J: TRBJ2-5; size: NA; D: TRBD2; CDR3: CASSVGLRAGEETQYF; DNA: TGTGCCAGCAGCGTAGGTTTAAGAGCGGGAGAAGAGACCCAGTACTTC
V: TRBV5-1; J: TRBJ2-1; size: NA; D: NA; CDR3: CASSLGLLNEQFF; DNA: TGCGCCAGCAGCTTAGGACTGCTGAATGAGCAGTTCTTC
V: TRBV5-1; J: TRBJ2-7; size: NA; D: NA; CDR3: CASSTRDIPYEQYF; DNA: TGCGCCAGCAGCACCCGGGACATCCCCTACGAGCAGTACTTC
V: TRBV28; J: TRBJ2-1; size: NA; D: NA; CDR3: CASSLPGLRSLLF; DNA: TGTGCCAGCAGTTTACCGGGACTTCGCTCCCTGCTCTTC
V: TRBV20-1; J: TRBJ2-1; size: once; D: NA; CDR3: CSARVSVEQFF; DNA: TGCAGTGCTAGAGTTTCTGTTGAGCAGTTCTTC
V: TRBV5-6; J: TRBJ2-7; size: NA; D: NA; CDR3: CASSFTSPYEQYF; DNA: TGTGCCAGCAGCTTTACTAGCCCCTACGAGCAGTACTTC
V: TRBV28; J: TRBJ2-5; size: NA; D: TRBD2; CDR3: CASSLLASGSTETQYF; DNA: TGTGCCAGCAGTTTATTGGCTAGCGGGAGCACCGAGACCCAGTACTTC
V: TRBV7-9; J: TRBJ2-7; size: NA; D: TRBD1; CDR3: CASSASLPAGGLGYEQYF; DNA: TGTGCCAGCAGCGCCTCCCTGCCAGCAGGGGGCCTTGGGTACGAGCAGTACTTC
V: TRBV15; J: TRBJ2-5; size: NA; D: NA; CDR3: CATSRGETRQETQYF; DNA: TGTGCCACCAGCAGAGGAGAGACTAGGCAAGAGACCCAGTACTTC
V: TRBV4-1; J: TRBJ2-7; size: NA; D: NA; CDR3: CASSQAETSSSYEQYF; DNA: TGCGCCAGCAGCCAAGCTGAAACTAGTAGTTCCTACGAGCAGTACTTC
V: TRBV6-5; J: TRBJ1-5; size: NA; D: NA; CDR3: CASRQGWNQPQHF; DNA: TGTGCCAGCAGACAGGGTTGGAATCAGCCCCAGCATTTT